One and the same sample provided the 17 T cell receptor beta chains below, sequenced in a study of cytomegalovirus exposure and HLA in healthy donors. The PCR used 60 Vbeta and 13 Jbeta primers. TCRdb's table, derived via immunoSEQ multiplex PCR, lists solely in-frame clones and lacks some. The sample includes 55,000 to 70,000 clones. The sequenced sample consisted of PBMCs. The receptors stem from a female donor in good health and CMV-seropositive.

This sequence joins TRBV30 and TRBJ1-4, with D unclear. The CDR3 sequence is 15 residues long. The V gene lost 0 bases and the J gene lost 3 bases, with 11 bases spanning the gap. The germline CDR1 and CDR2 sequences are GTSNPN and SVGIG (reference sequence). The CDR3 DNA reads TGTGCCTGGAGTGTACAGAGGGTTCCTAATGAAAAACTGTTTTTT. Protein sequence: CAWSVQRVPNEKLFF.

CDR3 sequence: CASSLGGSKNTEAFF. The CDR3 DNA is TGCGCCAGCAGCTTGGGTGGCAGTAAGAACACTGAAGCTTTCTTT. The chain employs TRBV5-1 and TRBJ1-1; D remains ambiguous. This CDR3 contains 15 residues. The germline V gene encodes CDR1 SGHRS and CDR2 YFSETQ. The germline V and J ends were trimmed by 0 bases and 1 base, with 10 bases remaining between them. The complete variable domain, with remaining parts taken from reference TRBV5-1 and TRBJ1-1, reads KAGVTQTPRYLIKTRGQQVTLSCSPISGHRSVSWYQQTPGQGLQFLFEYFSETQRNKGNFPGRFSGRQFSNSRSEMNVSTLELGDSALYLCASSLGGSKNTEAFFGQGTRLTVV.

With respect to this clone: Likely a read error: the CDR3 ends without its conserved phenylalanine or tryptophan. It is unclear where the CDR3 begins or ends on the DNA, so no DNA is shown, and the CDR3 is as TCRdb lists it. V is TRBV11-2 and J is TRBJ1-3; the table's D call, TRBD1, was not checked against the DNA. The CDR3 adds up to 9 amino acids, both ends counted. Germline V lookup: CDR1 SGHAT, CDR2 FQNNGV. The CDR3 is CASRQRRTV.

The rearrangement joins TRBV6-5 to TRBJ1-1, with unresolved D. V lost 2 bases, J lost 3 bases, and 4 bases lay in between. The germline gives CDR1 MNHEY, CDR2 SVGAGI. The length of the CDR3 is 12 residues. The CDR3 nucleotides read TGTGCCAGCAGTTACCGGGACACTGAAGCTTTCTTT. This translates into CASSYRDTEAFF.

The rearrangement joins TRBV28 to TRBJ1-6; TRBD1 agrees at 10 bases. V shed 6 bases and J 10 bases; nucleotides not matched to a gene: 6. Germline CDR1 is MDHEN and CDR2 is SYDVKM. The CDR3 is 14 amino acids. CDR3 sequence: CASSPGTGESPLHF. As DNA, the CDR3 is TGTGCCAGCAGCCCCGGGACAGGGGAGTCACCCCTCCACTTT.

The genes are TRBV5-1 and TRBJ2-1; 15 positions match TRBD2. V was pared by 3 bases and J by 5 bases, with 9 bases of the junction left unmatched. The CDR3 has 18 residues. CDR1 and CDR2 (germline): SGHRS, YFSETQ. DNA of the CDR3: TGCGCCAGCAGCTCGGGACTAGCGGGGGGAGCCCCCGACAATGAGCAGTTCTTC. Protein product: CASSSGLAGGAPDNEQFF.

The chain couples TRBV30 to TRBJ1-1; the match to TRBD1 covers 8 bases. The V segment lost 1 base and the J segment 5 bases; nucleotides outside the gene matches: 12. Germline CDR1 GTSNPN, CDR2 SVGIG (reference sequence). The length of the CDR3 is 16 residues. The CDR3 here is CAWSEGYDRGPTEAFF. The CDR3 bases are TGTGCCTGGAGTGAAGGTTACGACAGGGGCCCTACTGAAGCTTTCTTT. The entire variable domain, with the rest obtained from reference TRBV30 and TRBJ1-1, is as follows: SQTIHQWPATLVQPVGSPLSLECTVEGTSNPNLYWYRQAAGRGLQLLFYSVGIGQISSEVPQNLSASRPQDRQFILSSKKLLLSDSGFYLCAWSEGYDRGPTEAFFGQGTRLTVV.

This chain links TRBV10-3 with TRBJ1-1; D is unresolved. CDR1 is ENHRY and CDR2 is SYGVKD in the germline V gene. V was clipped by 0 bases and J by 5 bases, with 10 bases between them. The CDR3 covers 14 residues. The CDR3 coding sequence is TGTGCCATCAGTGAGTCGAAGAGGGAAACTGAAGCTTTCTTT. Its translation is CAISESKRETEAFF.

This chain uses TRBV14 with TRBJ1-6; no reliable D call. CDR1 is SGHDN, CDR2 FVKESK, per germline. The CDR3 sequence is 13 residues long. V lost 4 bases, J lost 7 bases, and 8 bases lay in between. The CDR3 sequence is CASSLTGNSPLHF. Written as DNA, the CDR3 is TGTGCCAGCAGCCTGACGGGAAATTCACCCCTCCACTTT.

V gene TRBV5-4 combines with J gene TRBJ2-1; possibly TRBD1 for D (5 bases). The CDR3 is 14 amino acids. The V and J ends lost 3 bases and 5 bases respectively, with 12 bases between them. Germline assignment: CDR1 SGHNT and CDR2 YYREEE (reference sequence). As DNA, the CDR3 is TGTGCCAGCAGCTCAAAGAAGGGGAACAATGAGCAGTTCTTC. It specifies CASSSKKGNNEQFF.

The CDR3: CASSLQRLETQYF. The CDR3 region has the DNA TGTGCCAGCAGCTTACAGCGTCTGGAGACCCAGTACTTC. The chain links TRBV7-2 to TRBJ2-5; D is unclear. Trimming shortened V by 2 bases and J by 5 bases, and 9 bases separated the two germline ends. The CDR3 spans 13 residues. Per germline, CDR1 SGHTA and CDR2 FQGNSA. The whole variable domain, filled in from reference TRBV7-2 and TRBJ2-5, reads GAGVSQSPSNKVTEKGKDVELRCDPISGHTALYWYRQSLGQGLEFLIYFQGNSAPDKSGLPSDRFSAERTGGSVSTLTIQRTQQEDSAVYLCASSLQRLETQYFGPGTRLLVL.

This chain joins TRBV4-2 and TRBJ1-6; a possible D gene is TRBD1 (6 bases). The V gene's germline CDR1 is LGHNA and CDR2 YNFKEQ. Trimming cost V 4 bases and J 7 bases, with 11 bases left between them. This CDR3 has 14 residues. The CDR3 DNA reads TGTGCCAGCAGCCCGGACAGAGAAAATTCACCCCTCCACTTT. Amino acids: CASSPDRENSPLHF.

The CDR3, as DNA: TGTGCCAGCAGCCCCAGGCAGAGTGATAGCAATCAGCCCCAGCATTTT. Translating gives CASSPRQSDSNQPQHF. The V and J genes are TRBV6-6 and TRBJ1-5, with no clear D. The CDR3 loop spans 16 amino acids. CDR1 MNHNY and CDR2 SVGAGI come from the germline V gene (reference sequence). V lost 6 bases to trimming and J lost 0 bases, with 15 bases between them.

The chain's CDR3 is CASSELRGYDEKLFF. CDR3 in DNA: TGTGCCAGCAGTGAACTGCGGGGGTACGATGAAAAACTGTTTTTT. This chain uses TRBV6-1 with TRBJ1-4; a weak D match, TRBD1 (5 bases). CDR1 is MNHNS, CDR2 SASEGT, per germline. Trimming stripped 2 bases from V and 6 bases from J, with 13 bases between. This CDR3 comprises 15 residues.

The chain links TRBV7-9 to TRBJ2-3; the match to TRBD1 covers 9 bases. J gave up 3 bases and V 7 bases, and 11 bases lay outside the gene matches. Germline values: CDR1 SEHNR, CDR2 FQNEAQ (reference sequence). The CDR3 is made up of 16 amino acids. The CDR3 sequence is CASNQPTGGFTDTQYF. In DNA, the CDR3 is TGTGCCAGCAACCAACCTACAGGGGGCTTTACAGATACGCAGTATTTT.

CDR3 in amino acids: CASSSSGVETQYF. The CDR3 DNA sequence: TGTGCCAGCAGCTCTAGCGGGGTGGAGACCCAGTACTTC. The gene calls are TRBV7-6 and TRBJ2-5; TRBD2 aligns across 9 bases. CDR1 SGHVS and CDR2 FNYEAQ come from the germline V gene. The CDR3 totals 13 residues. Trimming cost V 4 bases and J 5 bases; bases outside gene matches: 2.

The chain employs TRBV30 and TRBJ1-1; tentatively, D is TRBD1 (6 bases). V lost 1 base and J 3 bases, leaving 6 bases between the germline ends. The CDR3 is made up of 12 amino acids. CDR1 and CDR2 (germline): GTSNPN, SVGIG (reference sequence). The CDR3 nucleotides are TGTGCCTGGAGTGGACAGGACACTGAAGCTTTCTTT. It specifies CAWSGQDTEAFF.